The clone carrying this TCR beta chain turned up a few times. Antigen unknown. Full-length variable regions came from constant-region reverse primers plus semi-nested Nested Universal Primer A PCR. TCRdb re-called the 5' RACE reads with MiXCR, one entry per CDR3 protein. Counted here are thousands of distinct CDR3 sequences, 40% to 65% occurring once; the ten biggest clones make up 5%. Study results and caveats: Tumor Tregs overlapped most with tumor, then blood, naive CD4+ cells.

The ends were cut back, 5 bases at V and 7 bases at J, with 15 bases in the middle. CDR3 length: 14 residues. The germline gives CDR1 MGHRA, CDR2 YSYEKL. This clonotype originated in a female donor with breast cancer. The chain couples TRBV4-1 to TRBJ2-1, with D uncertain. The specimen was memory CD4+ T cells sorted from a lymph node. Subset described: memory CD4+ T cells, CD4+CD45RO+CD25-. This CDR3 reads CASSVLGRTNEQFF. The CDR3 bases are TGCGCCAGCAGCGTTCTAGGCAGAACGAATGAGCAGTTCTTC.